What follows are 7 T cell receptor beta chains derived from one specimen sequenced in a study of cytomegalovirus exposure and HLA in healthy donors. Vbeta (60) and Jbeta (13) primers were used in the PCR. TCRdb's copy holds only in-frame clones and misses some; the assay was immunoSEQ multiplex PCR. The table shows about 170,000 clones, with 75% to 90% occurring only once. The material sequenced was PBMCs. The receptor source for this set is a woman in her 50s in good health and CMV-seropositive.

The CDR3 DNA sequence: TGTGCCAGCAGCGTATTAGCCTCTGGAAACACCATATATTTT. Translation gives CASSVLASGNTIYF. The rearrangement links TRBV9 to TRBJ1-3; D remains ambiguous. V lost 1 base and J 0 bases, leaving 5 bases between the germline ends. The germline V gene encodes CDR1 SGDLS and CDR2 YYNGEE. The CDR3 runs to 14 residues.

This sequence joins TRBV9 and TRBJ2-2; the match to TRBD2 covers 7 bases. The length of the CDR3 is 14 residues. Germline trimming cut 3 bases from V and 6 bases from J; bases unmatched to any gene: 5. The germline V gene encodes CDR1 SGDLS and CDR2 YYNGEE. DNA of the CDR3: TGTGCCAGCAGCGCCGGACTAGAAGCCGGGGAGCTGTTTTTT. Translated: CASSAGLEAGELFF.

The CDR3 nucleotides read TGCGCCAGCAGCCAAGAAATTACTAGCGGGGGGGGAAACACCGGGGAGCTGTTTTTT. This encodes CASSQEITSGGGNTGELFF. The chain combines TRBV4-3 with TRBJ2-2; 13 bases line up with TRBD2. The V gene end was trimmed by 0 bases and the J gene end by 2 bases; junction bases not matched to a gene: 6. The CDR3 contains 19 residues. Germline CDR1 LGHNA, CDR2 YSLEER.

The chain combines TRBV7-9 with TRBJ1-3, with a tentative D call TRBD1 (6 bases). There are 17 residues in the CDR3. Trimming removed 2 bases from V and 0 bases from J, with 14 bases in between. The germline CDR1 and CDR2 sequences are SEHNR and FQNEAQ (reference sequence). CDR3 residues: CASSLTGLAPSGNTIYF. The CDR3 region has the DNA TGTGCCAGCAGCTTAACAGGGCTAGCTCCCTCTGGAAACACCATATATTTT.

The V call is TRBV6-1, the J call TRBJ1-2, with TRBD1 matching over 8 bases. The germline gives CDR1 MNHNS, CDR2 SASEGT. The CDR3 sequence is 12 residues long. With V trimmed by 4 bases and J by 8 bases, 3 bases remained unmatched. CDR3 residues: CASSGTGRGYTF. In nucleotides, the CDR3 is TGTGCCAGCAGTGGGACAGGGAGAGGCTACACCTTC.

The rearrangement links TRBV9 to TRBJ2-7; D is unresolved. Trimming left V 3 bases short and J 2 bases short, with 15 bases between. The CDR3 is made up of 15 amino acids. Looked up from germline, CDR1 is SGDLS and CDR2 is YYNGEE. The CDR3 here is CASSETGLPTYEQYF. CDR3 DNA: TGTGCCAGCAGCGAGACCGGGTTGCCTACCTACGAGCAGTACTTC.

A few counts support this clone. The chain couples TRBV5-4 to TRBJ1-1; TRBD1 is a possible D gene (5 bases). CDR1 is SGHNT, CDR2 YYREEE, per germline (reference sequence). Trimming took 3 bases from V and 1 from J, leaving 13 bases between them. The length of the CDR3 is 15 residues. The CDR3 loop is CASSWDGHTNTEAFF. In DNA form, the CDR3 reads TGTGCCAGCAGCTGGGATGGACACACGAACACTGAAGCTTTCTTT.